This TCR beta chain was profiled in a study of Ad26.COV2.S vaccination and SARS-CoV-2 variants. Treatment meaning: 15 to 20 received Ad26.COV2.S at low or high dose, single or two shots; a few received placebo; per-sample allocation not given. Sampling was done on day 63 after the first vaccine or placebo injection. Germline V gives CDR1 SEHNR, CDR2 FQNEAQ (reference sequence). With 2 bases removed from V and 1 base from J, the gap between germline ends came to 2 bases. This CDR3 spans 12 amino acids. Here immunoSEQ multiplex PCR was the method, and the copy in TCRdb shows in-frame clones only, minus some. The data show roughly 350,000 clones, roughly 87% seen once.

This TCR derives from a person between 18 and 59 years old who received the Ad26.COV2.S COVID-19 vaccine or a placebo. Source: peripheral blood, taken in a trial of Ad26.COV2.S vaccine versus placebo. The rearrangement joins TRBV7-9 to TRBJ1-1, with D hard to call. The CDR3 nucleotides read TGTGCCAGCAGCTTATGGAACACTGAAGCTTTCTTT. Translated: CASSLWNTEAFF. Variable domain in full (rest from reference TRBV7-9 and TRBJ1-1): DTGVSQNPRHKITKRGQNVTFRCDPISEHNRLYWYRQTLGQGPEFLTYFQNEAQLEKSRLLSDRFSAERPKGSFSTLEIQRTEQGDSAMYLCASSLWNTEAFFGQGTRLTVV.